Below, 5 T cell receptor beta chains from the same sample are listed, as sequenced in a study of blood T cell repertoires in COVID-19 (dated by TCRdb to about 2020). Library preparation used the immunoSEQ multiplex PCR assay. Drawn from immuneACCESS, this table holds only the in-frame rearrangements with V and J called that TCRdb kept. Clones are partly lost; checked studies trace under half to an unresolved V gene and leave the rest unexplained. The sample includes 95,000 to 120,000 clones, with roughly 80% observed a single time. The ten most abundant clones make up approximately 1.5% of the sample. The sample taken for sequencing was peripheral blood. The origin of the receptors is a man in his forties or fifties with acute or convalescent COVID-19.

The chain couples TRBV10-1 to TRBJ2-2, with D tentatively TRBD1 (6 bases). Trimming took 6 bases from V and 4 from J, leaving 12 bases between them. The germline V gene has CDR1 WNHNN and CDR2 SYGVQD (reference sequence). This CDR3 has 14 residues. In DNA form, the CDR3 reads TGCGCCAGCAGATTGGACAGCCTCACCGGGGAGCTGTTTTTT. It yields the protein CASRLDSLTGELFF.

The chain couples TRBV9 to TRBJ2-2; 7 positions match TRBD1. The V gene's germline CDR1 is SGDLS and CDR2 YYNGEE. The CDR3 length is 16 residues. Unmatched junction bases numbered 5, after V lost 0 bases and J lost 3 bases. CDR3 in amino acids: CASSVEPGGYTGELFF. DNA of the CDR3: TGTGCCAGCAGCGTAGAACCAGGGGGTTACACCGGGGAGCTGTTTTTT.

CDR3 amino acids: CASSLGLAFNEQFF. The CDR3 DNA sequence: TGTGCCAGCAGCTTGGGACTAGCGTTCAATGAGCAGTTCTTC. This chain uses TRBV7-2 with TRBJ2-1; 10 bases are shared with TRBD2. The CDR3 runs 14 residues. Germline V gene sequence: CDR1 SGHTA, CDR2 FQGNSA. V lost 3 bases, J lost 6 bases, and 2 bases stayed unmatched.

A word on this clone: A junction boundary mismatches the germline segment, possibly from a read error. The V call is TRBV7-3, the J call TRBJ2-2; possibly TRBD2 for D (6 bases). The CDR3 spans 16 residues. Germline CDR1 and CDR2: SGHTA and FQGTGA. Here the CDR3 DNA reads TGTGCCAGCAGGTTAACCGGGAGTTGGGGCACCGGGGAGCTGTTTTTT. Its translation: CASRLTGSWGTGELFF.

The rearrangement joins TRBV5-1 to TRBJ1-3; possible D gene TRBD1, 6 bases. The V gene lost 3 bases and the J gene lost 4 bases, with 17 bases spanning the gap. Germline lookup yields CDR1 SGHRS and CDR2 YFSETQ. The CDR3 length is 16 residues. CDR3 in DNA: TGCGCCAGCAGCTCTGGACAGCTTCTCTGGGGAAACACCATATATTTT. As protein: CASSSGQLLWGNTIYF.